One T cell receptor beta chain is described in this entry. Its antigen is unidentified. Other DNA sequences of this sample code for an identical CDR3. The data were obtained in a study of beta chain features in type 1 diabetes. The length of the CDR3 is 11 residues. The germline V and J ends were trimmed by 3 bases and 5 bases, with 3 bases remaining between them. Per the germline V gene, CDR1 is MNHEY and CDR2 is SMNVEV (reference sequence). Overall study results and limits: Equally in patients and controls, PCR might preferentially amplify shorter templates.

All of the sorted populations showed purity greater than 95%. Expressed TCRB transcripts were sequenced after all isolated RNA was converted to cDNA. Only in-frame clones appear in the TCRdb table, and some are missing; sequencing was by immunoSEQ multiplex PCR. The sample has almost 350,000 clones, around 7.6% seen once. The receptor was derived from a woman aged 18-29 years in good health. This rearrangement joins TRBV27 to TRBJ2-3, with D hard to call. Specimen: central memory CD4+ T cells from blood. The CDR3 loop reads CASSFLDTQYF. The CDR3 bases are TGTGCCAGCAGTTTTTTAGATACGCAGTATTTT.